Described below is a single T cell receptor beta chain sequence and its context. This sample is part of a study of technical replicates of blood from a few donors. Method: immunoSEQ multiplex PCR; TCRdb's copy keeps in-frame clones and lacks some. The sample lists about 70,000 clones; roughly 96% were seen once. CDR1 and CDR2 from the germline V gene are SGHRS and YFSETQ. The CDR3 is made up of 15 amino acids. V lost 4 bases, J lost 2 bases, and 14 bases lay in between. The material sequenced was T cells isolated from PBMCs. The receptor was isolated from a human donor in good health. The V gene is TRBV5-1, the J gene TRBJ2-3; D is perhaps TRBD2 (6 bases). The CDR3 nucleotides read TGCGCCAGCAGCCCCGGGACTCGGGCCACAGATACGCAGTATTTT. It is translated as CASSPGTRATDTQYF.